The text below deals with one T cell receptor beta chain. This sample is drawn from a study of blood T cell repertoires in COVID-19. Study-wide background: T cells, B-cell-depleted T cells, or PBMCs provided the cDNA or gDNA that served as material.

Recruits, aged roughly 18 to 90 years, lived in 24 US areas. Cohorts were based on clinical histories the participants reported. As processed by the authors: Nucleated cell counts were estimated from reference gene primer amplification. Repertoires were generated with immunoSEQ multiplex PCR, while TCRdb's copy carries only in-frame clones and drops some. The V and J calls and clone size were taken over from that table, and D and trimming were inferred from the DNA. The sample lists roughly 230,000 clones; 70% to 85% were seen once. The V end was cut by 2 bases, the J end by 7 bases, with 8 bases between. The CDR3 has 12 residues. Germline-derived CDR1 and CDR2 are MNHEY and SVGEGT.

This sequence originates from an older woman who had recovered from COVID-19. V usage is TRBV6-2 or TRBV6-3 and J usage is TRBJ1-2, with TRBD1 as a possible D gene (5 bases). The specimen sequenced was PBMCs or T cells enriched from blood (not recorded which). The CDR3 DNA reads as TGTGCCAGCAGTTACAGGGGCTCTGGCTACACCTTC. It encodes CASSYRGSGYTF.